This T cell receptor beta chain derives from a study of T cells in Graves' hyperthyroidism and ophthalmopathy. General study points: With a median lead of around 6.7 months before onset, the model predicted ophthalmopathy.

Diagnoses used clinical symptoms, serum thyroxine and TRAb, thyroid ultrasound and orbital computed tomography. Amplification of TCR beta CDR3 regions used RNA as the template. Primed by the HTBI set, a first-round RT-PCR was run on the TCR CDR3. TCRdb re-called the multiplex PCR reads through MiXCR, storing one row per CDR3 protein. The sample carries a few hundred thousand distinct CDR3 sequences, 46% recorded once. Remarks on this clonotype: The antigen is undetermined.

Germline V CDR1 and CDR2: MNHNS, SASEGT. The CDR3 loop spans 13 amino acids. Trimming took off 5 bases at V and 5 bases at J, with 12 bases between the two ends. Sequenced sample: peripheral blood or thyroid tissue (not recorded which). The V and J genes are TRBV6-1 and TRBJ2-5; maybe TRBD2 (6 bases). This TCR was recovered from an adult woman with Graves' disease, either hyperthyroidism or ophthalmopathy (not recorded which). The CDR3 sequence is CASSWGDGETQYF. CDR3 nucleotides: TGTGCCAGCAGTTGGGGGGACGGTGAGACCCAGTACTTC.